In this sample, the clone carrying this T cell receptor beta chain turned up a few times. What it binds is unknown. Time point here: newly diagnosed GD, antithyroid drugs for less than 3 months. The TCR library was made from RNA that had been extracted from PBMCs in TRIzol. Trimming cost V 6 bases and J 2 bases, with 11 bases left between them. CDR3 length: 13 residues. Germline values: CDR1 MNHNS, CDR2 SASEGT. The sample belongs to a study of regulatory T cells in long-lasting Graves disease. Whole-study findings and limits: Patients with persistent disease showed a bias toward TRBV28, TRBJ1-2 and TRBJ2-5. The researchers studied only peripheral blood, not thyroid tissue. Whereas new patients shared 950 to 1,000 public clonotypes, persistent patients shared more, at about 2,700.

CDR3 regions were amplified by Arm-PCR using iRepertoire HTBI primers to build TCR beta libraries. MiXCR, run by TCRdb on the multiplex PCR reads, gives a single entry per CDR3 protein. The sample includes hundreds of thousands of distinct CDR3 sequences, roughly 15% of them seen just once. The sample was also reused in another study, on T cells in Graves' hyperthyroidism and ophthalmopathy. That report notes: Ophthalmopathy was identified by the model a median about six months ahead of onset.

The clonotype was recovered from a woman aged 25 to 39 with Graves disease. V gene TRBV6-1 combines with J gene TRBJ2-7, with D possibly being TRBD1 (6 bases). The sample in question was peripheral blood mononuclear cells (PBMCs), obtained at new diagnosis, from a patient treated with antithyroid drugs. This chain's CDR3 is CASSRDTAYEQYF. The CDR3 coding sequence is TGTGCCAGCAGCCGGGACACAGCCTACGAGCAGTACTTC.